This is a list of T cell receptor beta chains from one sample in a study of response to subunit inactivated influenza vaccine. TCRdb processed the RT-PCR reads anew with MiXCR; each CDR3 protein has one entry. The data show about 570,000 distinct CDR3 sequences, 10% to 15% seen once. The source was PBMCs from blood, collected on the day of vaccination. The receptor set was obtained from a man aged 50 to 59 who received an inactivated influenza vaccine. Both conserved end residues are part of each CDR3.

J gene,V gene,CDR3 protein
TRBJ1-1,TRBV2,CASSGMPGQGLPEAFF
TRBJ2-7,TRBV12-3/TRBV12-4,CASSLGLTSGGSYEQYF
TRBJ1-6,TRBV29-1,CSAGQGRNSPLHF
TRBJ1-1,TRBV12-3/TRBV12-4,CASRTGQQATEAFF
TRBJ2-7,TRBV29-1,CSATVSSYEQYF
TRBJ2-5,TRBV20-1,CSARRAGLAERGTQYF
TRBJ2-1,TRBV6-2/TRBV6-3,CASSYSRGSLGEQFF
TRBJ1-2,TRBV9,CASSPSLRRGNYGYTF
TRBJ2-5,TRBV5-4,CASSLPLVRETQYF
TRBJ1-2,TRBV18,CASSLQDRAYGYTF
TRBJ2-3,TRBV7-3,CASSSGSTDTQYF
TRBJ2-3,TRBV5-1,CASSFTSGGPLTDTQYF
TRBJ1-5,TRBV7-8,CASSLSGQGADNQPQHF
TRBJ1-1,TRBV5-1,CASRPPGDTYTEAFF
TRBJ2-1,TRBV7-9,CASSLETRGLSSNEQFF
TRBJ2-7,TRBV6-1,CASRTTGTEGYEQYF
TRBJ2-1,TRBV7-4,CASSLGRGFYNEQFF
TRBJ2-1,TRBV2,CASTAGGGPYNEQFF
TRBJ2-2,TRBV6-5,CASSYVRGGGELFF
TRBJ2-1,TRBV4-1,CASSSPGGSQEQFF
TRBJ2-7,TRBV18,CASSPSSYKQYF
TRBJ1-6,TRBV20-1,CSAKQGGSYNSPLHF
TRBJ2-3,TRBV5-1,CASSLAGPSIDTQYF
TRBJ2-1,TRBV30,CAWSLFRGDHEQFF
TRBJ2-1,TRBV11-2,CASSLFSDAGDNEQFF
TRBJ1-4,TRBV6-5,CASSYGGGPNEKLFF
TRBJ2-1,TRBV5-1,CASSASREKQFF
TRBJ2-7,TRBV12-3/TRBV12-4,CASSLRRDEQYF
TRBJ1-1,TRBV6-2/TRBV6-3,CASKRQATVKAFF
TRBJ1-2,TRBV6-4,CASSDSGQGALSYTF
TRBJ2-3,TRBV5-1,CASSNSGPPSTDTQYF
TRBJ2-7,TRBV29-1,CSVGSGGTYEQYF
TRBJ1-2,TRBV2,CASSRQGGRYGYTF
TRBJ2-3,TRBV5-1,CASSLVQDVDTQYF
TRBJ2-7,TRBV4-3,CASSQDHGQFYEQYF
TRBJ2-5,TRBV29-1,CSVVRGALGETQYF
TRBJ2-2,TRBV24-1,CATASGDPVELFF
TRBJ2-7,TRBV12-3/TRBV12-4,CASSPPGTGSEQYF
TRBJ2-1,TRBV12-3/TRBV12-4,CASSQSEGQFF
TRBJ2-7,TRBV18,CASSPGFGAYEQYF
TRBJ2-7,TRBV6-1,CASRTQGSGSYEQYF
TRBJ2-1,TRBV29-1,CSADGAGNNEQFF
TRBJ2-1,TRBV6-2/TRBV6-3,CASRIAGGRSEQFF
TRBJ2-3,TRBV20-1,CSAIHIGGRGGPDTQYF
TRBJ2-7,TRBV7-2,CASSSPPSGTYEQYF